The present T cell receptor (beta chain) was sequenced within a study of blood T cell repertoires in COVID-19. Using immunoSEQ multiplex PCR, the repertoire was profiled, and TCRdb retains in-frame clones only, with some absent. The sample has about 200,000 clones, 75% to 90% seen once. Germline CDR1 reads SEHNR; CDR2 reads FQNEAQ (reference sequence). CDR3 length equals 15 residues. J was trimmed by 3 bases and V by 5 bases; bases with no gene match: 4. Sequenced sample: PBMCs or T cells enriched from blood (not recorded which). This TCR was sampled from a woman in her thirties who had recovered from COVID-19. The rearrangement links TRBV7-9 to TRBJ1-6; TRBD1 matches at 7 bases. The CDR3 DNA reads TGTGCCAGCAGCCTCCGGGACAGCTATAATTCACCCCTCCACTTT. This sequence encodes CASSLRDSYNSPLHF.